This T cell receptor beta chain was profiled in a study of CD8+CD57+ T cells in acquired aplastic anemia. Selection for sequencing was limited to patients who had shown CD8+CD57+ cell expansion by flow cytometry. CDR3 and TCR beta VDJ profiling relied on genomic DNA as the template. TCRdb re-called the reads through MiXCR, storing one row per CDR3 protein. This repertoire shows 180,000 or so distinct CDR3 sequences, less than 60% found once; its top ten account for about 1.8%. The CDR3 is made up of 12 amino acids. CDR1 and CDR2 (germline): SGHTA, FQGNSA. Trimming took 5 bases from V and 7 from J, leaving 6 bases between them.

This TCR derives from a human donor with aplastic anemia. Source material: sorted CD4+, CD8+, or CD8+CD57+ T cells (not recorded which) from PBMCs. The V and J genes are TRBV7-2 and TRBJ2-6; the D is unclear. Here the CDR3 reads CASSPEANVLTF. In nucleotides, the CDR3 is TGTGCCAGCAGCCCTGAAGCCAACGTCCTGACTTTC.